Below are 28 T cell receptor beta chains sequenced from a single sample in a study of T cells in Graves' hyperthyroidism and ophthalmopathy (dated by TCRdb to between 2019 and 2020). The library was generated by multiplex PCR. The reads were generated on an Illumina HiSeq 2000. The TCR beta CDR3 regions were amplified from RNA transcripts. The first round of RT-PCR for the TCR CDR3 was performed with the HTBI primer set and the Qiagen OneStep RT-PCR kit. TCRdb trimmed the raw reads at Q25, called clones with MiXCR and kept productive beta chains. When rows share a CDR3 protein, they turn into one entry using the most common DNA and genes. This sample has more than 300,000 distinct CDR3 sequences in its table, and 15% to 20% of those were observed once. Around 40% of the sample is held by the ten biggest clonotypes. The sequenced sample consisted of blood. The receptors shown here come from a man younger than 35 with Graves' ophthalmopathy.

The CDR3: CASSVTGGADGYTF. The CDR3 DNA sequence: TGCGCCAGCAGCGTTACAGGGGGCGCGGATGGCTACACCTTC. V and J are TRBV5-1 and TRBJ1-2, with 9 bases that match TRBD1. Germline lookup yields CDR1 SGHRS and CDR2 YFSETQ. The CDR3 is 14 residues long. J was trimmed by 6 bases and V by 4 bases; bases with no gene match: 7.

The chain carries TRBV20-1 and TRBJ2-3; TRBD2 matches at 11 bases. V was clipped by 1 base and J by 2 bases; unmatched bases: 2. This CDR3 spans 15 amino acids. CDR1 and CDR2 (germline): DFQATT, SNEGSKA (reference sequence). The CDR3, as DNA: TGCAGTGCTAGAGGACTAGCGGGGAACACAGATACGCAGTATTTT. Amino acids: CSARGLAGNTDTQYF.

The V gene is TRBV20-1, the J gene TRBJ2-3; TRBD2 aligns across 14 bases. With V trimmed by 4 bases and J by 4 bases, 13 bases remained unmatched. The CDR3 runs to 18 residues. CDR1 and CDR2 from the germline V gene are DFQATT and SNEGSKA (reference sequence). The CDR3 reads CSATGTSGGPGWADTQYF. CDR3 DNA: TGCAGTGCTACCGGGACTAGCGGGGGTCCGGGGTGGGCAGATACGCAGTATTTT.

This clonotype was seen at least ten times. The genes are TRBV12-3 or TRBV12-4 and TRBJ2-3, with 9 bases lining up with TRBD1. Trimming removed 4 bases from V and 11 bases from J; junction bases left unmatched: 1. The CDR3 extends over 11 amino acids. For the CDR3, the DNA is TGTGCCAGCAGTTCGGGACAGGGGCAGTATTTT. Translated, it gives CASSSGQGQYF.

This clonotype appeared many times. The rearrangement links TRBV7-9 to TRBJ1-1, with 8 bases lining up with TRBD1. The trim removed 4 bases at V and 3 bases at J, leaving 7 bases unmatched. The CDR3 has 15 amino acids. The germline V gene has CDR1 SEHNR and CDR2 FQNEAQ (reference sequence). CDR3 sequence reads: CASSSDRACDTEAFF. The CDR3 coding sequence is TGTGCCAGCAGCTCGGACAGGGCGTGTGACACTGAAGCTTTCTTT.

This clonotype was recorded once. In nucleotides, the CDR3 is TGTGCCAGCAGTGAATCGCGCGATCAGGGGGCAGGGGAAAAACTGTTTTTT. Translated, it gives CASSESRDQGAGEKLFF. The chain employs TRBV25-1 and TRBJ1-4, with 8 bases matching TRBD1. The germline CDR1 and CDR2 sequences are MGHDK and SYGVNS. The CDR3 totals 17 residues. The junction had 12 bases not matched to a gene; V was cut back by 1 base and J by 8 bases.

This clonotype was recorded at least ten times. The rearrangement links TRBV28 to TRBJ2-3; possible D gene TRBD1, 5 bases. Trimming took off 3 bases at V and 1 base at J, with 11 bases between the two ends. CDR3 size: 15 residues. CDR1 and CDR2 from the germline V gene are MDHEN and SYDVKM. The CDR3 here is CASSFGLGGTDTQYF. The DNA of the CDR3 is TGTGCCAGCAGTTTCGGCCTAGGGGGCACAGATACGCAGTATTTT.

This chain links TRBV6-1 with TRBJ2-2; D possibly corresponds to TRBD2 (7 bases). V lost 6 bases to trimming and J lost 3 bases, with 14 bases between them. CDR3 length: 15 residues. Per the germline V gene, CDR1 is MNHNS and CDR2 is SASEGT. CDR3 sequence: CASREGGLDTGELFF. CDR3 nucleotide sequence: TGTGCCAGCAGGGAGGGGGGGCTCGACACCGGGGAGCTGTTTTTT.

This clonotype came up many times. The V gene is TRBV3-1, the J gene TRBJ1-5, with TRBD1 identical over 7 bases. CDR1 LGHDT and CDR2 YNNKEL come from the germline V gene (reference sequence). The ends lost 1 base at V and 2 bases at J; junction bases unmatched: 5. This CDR3 is 16 amino acids long. For the CDR3, the DNA is TGTGCCAGCAGCCAAGGGATCGGACAGGGCAATCAGCCCCAGCATTTT. This encodes CASSQGIGQGNQPQHF.

This clonotype occurred a few times. This rearrangement joins TRBV12-3 or TRBV12-4 to TRBJ2-7, with 7 bases that match TRBD1. This CDR3 region has 13 residues. The junction had 4 bases not matched to a gene; V was cut back by 4 bases and J by 4 bases. DNA for the CDR3: TGTGCCAGCAGTTCCTGGACAGGTTACGAGCAGTACTTC. This gives the protein CASSSWTGYEQYF.

This clonotype was seen a handful of times. Here the CDR3 DNA reads TGTGCCACCAGTGATTCTAGCGGGGCTAGCACAGATACGCAGTATTTT. Translated, it gives CATSDSSGASTDTQYF. The chain recombines TRBV24-1 with TRBJ2-3; 9 bases line up with TRBD2. The V gene's germline CDR1 is KGHDR and CDR2 SFDVKD. The ends lost 2 bases at V and 0 bases at J; junction bases unmatched: 2. The CDR3 is 16 amino acids.

The chain is built from TRBV2 and TRBJ2-6; D call uncertain. V was cut by 7 bases and J by 4 bases, with 14 bases left in between. The germline V gene encodes CDR1 SNHLY and CDR2 FYNNEI. The CDR3 covers 15 residues. The CDR3 DNA reads TGTGCCAGCACTCGCCCTAAAGACGGGGCCAACGTCCTGACTTTC. Translated, it gives CASTRPKDGANVLTF.

There are many counts of this clonotype. The CDR3 protein is CSAPERRGYTF. CDR3 nucleotide sequence: TGCAGTGCTCCCGAACGCCGTGGCTACACCTTC. The chain recombines TRBV20-1 with TRBJ1-2; unclear D gene. In germline, CDR1 is DFQATT, CDR2 SNEGSKA (reference sequence). The CDR3 runs 11 residues. Trimming took off 5 bases at V and 7 bases at J, with 11 bases between the two ends.

This chain joins TRBV12-3 or TRBV12-4 and TRBJ2-1; 12 positions match TRBD2. V was clipped by 6 bases and J by 10 bases; unmatched bases: 10. The CDR3 has 15 amino acids. CDR3 nucleotide sequence: TGTGCCAGCAGCTTACTAGCGGGGGGCCTGGGGGAGCAGTTCTTC. This sequence encodes CASSLLAGGLGEQFF.

The sample holds many counts of this clonotype. The chain uses TRBV20-1 and TRBJ1-1; unclear D gene. In germline, CDR1 is DFQATT, CDR2 SNEGSKA (reference sequence). The CDR3 runs to 13 residues. V was clipped by 2 bases and J by 1 base, with 8 bases between them. This CDR3 is CSARLHPNTEAFF. The CDR3 bases are TGCAGTGCTAGATTACATCCGAACACTGAAGCTTTCTTT.

V usage is TRBV20-1 and J usage is TRBJ2-7; the match to TRBD1 covers 9 bases. Trimming cost V 3 bases and J 1 base; bases outside gene matches: 4. The CDR3 length is 14 residues. Per the germline V gene, CDR1 is DFQATT and CDR2 is SNEGSKA (reference sequence). The CDR3 bases are TGCAGTGCTAGTACCGGGACAGGGTCCTACGAGCAGTACTTC. Protein product: CSASTGTGSYEQYF.

This chain joins TRBV7-8 and TRBJ1-4, with a weak D call TRBD1 (5 bases). Germline V CDR1 and CDR2: SGHVS, FQNEAQ. The CDR3 is 15 amino acids. The V gene lost 0 bases and the J gene lost 1 base, with 6 bases spanning the gap. The CDR3 sequence is CASSLAGETNEKLFF. In nucleotides, the CDR3 is TGTGCCAGCAGCTTAGCGGGGGAAACTAATGAAAAACTGTTTTTT.

At least ten counts were recorded for this clonotype. V usage is TRBV5-1 and J usage is TRBJ1-5; 9 positions agree with TRBD1. Germline-derived CDR1 and CDR2 are SGHRS and YFSETQ. The V and J ends lost 2 bases and 8 bases, in that order; junction bases with no gene match: 5. The CDR3 consists of 14 residues. This chain's CDR3 is CASSLTGGEEPQHF. The CDR3 nucleotides read TGCGCCAGCAGCTTAACAGGGGGCGAGGAGCCCCAGCATTTT.

This clonotype was seen many times. The chain couples TRBV6-1 to TRBJ2-3, with 14 bases identical to TRBD2. This CDR3 is 15 amino acids long. V shed 6 bases, J shed 5 bases, and the junction held 4 bases outside the gene matches. Germline CDR1 and CDR2: MNHNS and SASEGT. The CDR3 reads CASSAGTSGGDTQYF. The CDR3, as DNA: TGTGCCAGCAGCGCCGGGACTAGCGGGGGAGATACGCAGTATTTT.

This clonotype has just one count. V and J are TRBV13 and TRBJ2-5; 12 nucleotides align to TRBD2. Germline V gene lookup returns CDR1 PRHDT and CDR2 FYEKMQ (reference sequence). Germline trimming cut 3 bases from V and 2 bases from J; bases unmatched to any gene: 10. The CDR3 sequence is 18 residues long. CDR3: CASSLGRLGLAGQETQYF. The DNA of the CDR3 is TGTGCCAGCAGCTTGGGACGCCTTGGACTAGCGGGGCAAGAGACCCAGTACTTC.

Comments on this clonotype: Its ends do not fully match the called genes, so a read error is possible. The chain combines TRBV6-2 or TRBV6-3 with TRBJ1-3, with D unclear. Germline CDR1 MNHEY, CDR2 SVGEGT. This CDR3 comprises 14 residues. The CDR3 DNA reads TGTGTCAGCAGAGGACGCACCCAGGGAAACACCATATATTTT. Translation: CVSRGRTQGNTIYF.

This rearrangement joins TRBV5-1 to TRBJ2-5; tentative D call: TRBD1 (6 bases). The CDR3 sequence is 17 residues long. The V end was cut by 0 bases, the J end by 4 bases, with 19 bases between. CDR1 is SGHRS, CDR2 YFSETQ, per germline. The chain's CDR3 is CASSLDKGTSQGETQYF. The CDR3 nucleotides read TGCGCCAGCAGCTTGGATAAGGGGACAAGCCAGGGAGAGACCCAGTACTTC.

The sample holds many counts of this clonotype. This chain uses TRBV6-1 with TRBJ2-5, with 9 bases lining up with TRBD1. Germline values: CDR1 MNHNS, CDR2 SASEGT. After removal of 7 bases from V and 2 bases from J, the junction contained 8 bases not matched to a gene. The CDR3 has 15 residues. The CDR3 DNA sequence: TGTGCCAGCAAAGACCGGGACAGGGAACAAGAGACCCAGTACTTC. Amino acids: CASKDRDREQETQYF.

This clonotype was observed at least ten times. J is TRBJ2-5 and V is TRBV28, with TRBD1 identical over 10 bases. CDR3 length equals 16 residues. J lost 5 bases, V lost 8 bases, and 14 bases had no gene match. Germline V gene sequence: CDR1 MDHEN, CDR2 SYDVKM. This CDR3 is CASRLGTGAPRETQYF. The CDR3 DNA sequence: TGTGCCAGCCGACTCGGGACAGGGGCCCCCCGGGAGACCCAGTACTTC.

The V gene is TRBV6-2 or TRBV6-3, the J gene TRBJ2-5; 12 nucleotides agree with TRBD2. The CDR3 runs to 15 residues. Germline CDR1 reads MNHEY; CDR2 reads SVGEGT. V gave up 7 bases and J gave up 2 bases; unmatched junction bases: 5. This CDR3 reads CASTTSGRPQETQYF. The CDR3 DNA is TGTGCCAGCACCACTAGCGGGAGGCCGCAAGAGACCCAGTACTTC.

This clonotype showed up many times. The chain recombines TRBV20-1 with TRBJ1-5; 7 bases agree with TRBD1. Per the germline V gene, CDR1 is DFQATT and CDR2 is SNEGSKA (reference sequence). The CDR3 contains 13 residues. The J segment lost 5 bases and the V segment lost 2 bases, leaving 3 bases of the junction unmatched. The CDR3 region has the DNA TGCAGTGCTAGACCAGGGGGAGATCAGCCCCAGCATTTT. It translates to CSARPGGDQPQHF.

There are many counts of this clonotype. The rearrangement uses TRBV7-9 and TRBJ1-1; no definite D call. CDR3 length: 14 amino acids. CDR1 is SEHNR, CDR2 FQNEAQ, per germline (reference sequence). V shed 1 base and J shed 3 bases, with 9 bases lying between them. This chain's CDR3 is CASSLGGVDTEAFF. The CDR3 DNA is TGTGCCAGCAGCTTAGGGGGAGTGGACACTGAAGCTTTCTTT.

The gene calls are TRBV14 and TRBJ2-2, with 11 bases fitting TRBD1. Germline V gene sequence: CDR1 SGHDN, CDR2 FVKESK. V lost 4 bases, J lost 7 bases, and 11 bases stayed unmatched. CDR3 length equals 17 residues. In DNA, the CDR3 is TGTGCCAGCAGCCCCCTACCCGGACAGGGGGCGGTCGGGGAGCTGTTTTTT. Its translation: CASSPLPGQGAVGELFF.